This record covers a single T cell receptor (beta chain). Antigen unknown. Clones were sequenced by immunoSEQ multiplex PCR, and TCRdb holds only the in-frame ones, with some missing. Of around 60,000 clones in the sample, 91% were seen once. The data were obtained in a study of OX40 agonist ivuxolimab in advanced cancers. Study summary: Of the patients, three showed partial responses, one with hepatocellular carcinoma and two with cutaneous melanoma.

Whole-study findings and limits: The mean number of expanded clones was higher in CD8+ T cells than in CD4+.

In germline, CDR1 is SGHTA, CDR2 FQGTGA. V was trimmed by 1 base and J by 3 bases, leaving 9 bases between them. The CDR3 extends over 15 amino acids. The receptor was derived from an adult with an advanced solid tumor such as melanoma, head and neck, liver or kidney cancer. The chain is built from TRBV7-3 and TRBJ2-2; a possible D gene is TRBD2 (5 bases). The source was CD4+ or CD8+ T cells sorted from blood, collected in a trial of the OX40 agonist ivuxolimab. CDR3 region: CASSLNVGDTGELFF. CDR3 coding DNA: TGTGCCAGCAGCTTAAATGTCGGGGACACCGGGGAGCTGTTTTTT.